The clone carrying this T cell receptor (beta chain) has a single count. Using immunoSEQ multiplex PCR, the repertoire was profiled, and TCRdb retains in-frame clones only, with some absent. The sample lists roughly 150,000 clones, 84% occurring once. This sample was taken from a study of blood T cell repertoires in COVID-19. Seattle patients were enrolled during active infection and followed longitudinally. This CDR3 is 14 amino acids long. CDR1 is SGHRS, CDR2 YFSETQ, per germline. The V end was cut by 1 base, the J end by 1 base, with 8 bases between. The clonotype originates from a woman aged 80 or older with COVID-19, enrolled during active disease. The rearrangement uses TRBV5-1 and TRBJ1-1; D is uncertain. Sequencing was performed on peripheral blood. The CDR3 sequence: CASSLFPQNTEAFF. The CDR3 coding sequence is TGCGCCAGCAGCTTGTTTCCCCAGAACACTGAAGCTTTCTTT.